A single sample is the source of the 19 T cell receptor beta chains below, sequenced in a study of blood T cell repertoires in COVID-19 (dated by TCRdb to 2020 to 2022). Receptor amplification or capture employed the immunoSEQ multiplex PCR assay. TCRdb obtained this table from immuneACCESS and retained in-frame rearrangements with V and J assigned. These tables miss some clones; where compared with another copy, unresolved V genes account for less than half of the shortfall, and the remainder is unexplained. The sample contains approximately 100,000 clones, 80% to 90% of them found a single time. The biggest ten clones account for approximately 30% of the sample. Sequencing was carried out using peripheral blood. Source of these receptors: a woman of 80 years or more with acute or convalescent COVID-19.

The chain couples TRBV27 to TRBJ2-5, with 10 bases lining up with TRBD1. Trimming cost V 6 bases and J 5 bases; bases outside gene matches: 9. Germline CDR1 is MNHEY and CDR2 is SMNVEV (reference sequence). This CDR3 is 15 amino acids long. CDR3 residues: CASRRLTGGGETQYF. The CDR3 nucleotides are TGTGCCAGCAGGCGACTGACAGGGGGCGGTGAGACCCAGTACTTC.

The rearrangement links TRBV14 to TRBJ2-7, with 8 bases aligning to TRBD2. CDR3 length: 13 residues. Germline CDR1 and CDR2: SGHDN and FVKESK. J lost 7 bases, V lost 2 bases, and 4 bases had no gene match. The DNA for the CDR3 is TGTGCCAGCAGCCAAAGCGGGGGCGGAGAGCAGTACTTC. This translates into CASSQSGGGEQYF.

V gene TRBV28 combines with J gene TRBJ2-1; 8 bases map to TRBD1. V gave up 8 bases and J gave up 10 bases; unmatched junction bases: 13. Germline loops: CDR1 MDHEN, CDR2 SYDVKM. CDR3 size: 14 residues. This CDR3 is CASGGTGTLKEQFF. In DNA, the CDR3 is TGTGCCAGCGGGGGGACAGGTACTCTTAAAGAGCAGTTCTTC.

About this clone: Compared with germline, one end of the junction differs, possibly owing to a read error. The chain recombines TRBV2 with TRBJ2-7, with 10 nucleotides matching TRBD1. This CDR3 is built from 12 residues. Germline V gene lookup returns CDR1 SNHLY and CDR2 FYNNEI. CDR3 DNA sequence: TGTGCCAGCAGTGAGGGGACAGGGGTTTCTGTCTTC. Its translation: CASSEGTGVSVF.

The V and J genes are TRBV9 and TRBJ2-3; D gene uncertain. This CDR3 comprises 16 residues. CDR1 is SGDLS and CDR2 is YYNGEE in the germline V gene. Trimming left V 0 bases short and J 1 base short, with 12 bases between. The CDR3 loop is CASSVERGQGTDTQYF. The CDR3 DNA reads as TGTGCCAGCAGCGTAGAGAGAGGCCAAGGCACAGATACGCAGTATTTT.

The chain couples TRBV24-1 to TRBJ2-6, with 8 bases matching TRBD1. Trimming cost V 7 bases and J 4 bases; bases outside gene matches: 5. Germline CDR1 KGHDR, CDR2 SFDVKD. The CDR3 sequence is 15 residues long. Written as DNA, the CDR3 is TGTGCCACCAGCACAGGGGGTACCGGGGCCAACGTCCTGACTTTC. Protein sequence: CATSTGGTGANVLTF.

The chain recombines TRBV10-3 with TRBJ2-7, with D perhaps TRBD2 (5 bases). The V gene lost 0 bases and the J gene lost 7 bases, with 19 bases spanning the gap. CDR1 and CDR2 from the germline V gene are ENHRY and SYGVKD. The CDR3 has 16 amino acids. This chain's CDR3 is CAISESRRAASGEQYF. DNA for the CDR3: TGTGCCATCAGTGAGTCGAGAAGGGCAGCTTCGGGGGAGCAGTACTTC.

The chain employs TRBV19 and TRBJ2-1, with D maybe TRBD2 (6 bases). Germline V gives CDR1 LNHDA, CDR2 SQIVND (reference sequence). CDR3 length equals 15 residues. The V and J ends lost 6 bases and 4 bases respectively, with 16 bases between them. CDR3 sequence reads: CASRIQDGTYNEQFF. The CDR3 nucleotides are TGTGCCAGTAGAATCCAAGACGGGACTTACAATGAGCAGTTCTTC.

This sequence joins TRBV29-1 and TRBJ2-3, with TRBD2 identical over 10 bases. This CDR3 is 14 amino acids long. V lost 7 bases, J lost 9 bases, and 13 bases stayed unmatched. Germline V gene lookup returns CDR1 SQVTM and CDR2 ANQGSEA. CDR3 DNA: TGCAGCGCCTCGGCTAGCGGGGGCCTGATGACGCAGTATTTT. As protein: CSASASGGLMTQYF.

The genes are TRBV15 and TRBJ2-3; 8 bases are a match to TRBD1. The V segment lost 1 base and the J segment 3 bases; nucleotides outside the gene matches: 3. Per the germline V gene, CDR1 is LNHNV and CDR2 is YYDKDF (reference sequence). The CDR3 extends over 15 amino acids. DNA for the CDR3: TGTGCCACCAGCAGAGGACAGGGGATTACAGATACGCAGTATTTT. This codes for CATSRGQGITDTQYF. The variable domain in full, with the rest retrieved from reference TRBV15 and TRBJ2-3, is DAMVIQNPRYQVTQFGKPVTLSCSQTLNHNVMYWYQQKSSQAPKLLFHYYDKDFNNEADTPDNFQSRRPNTSFCFLDIRSPGLGDTAMYLCATSRGQGITDTQYFGPGTRLTVL.

The chain employs TRBV30 and TRBJ2-7; 8 positions agree with TRBD2. The CDR3 length is 16 residues. Germline CDR1 GTSNPN, CDR2 SVGIG (reference sequence). The V gene end was trimmed by 3 bases and the J gene end by 2 bases; junction bases not matched to a gene: 12. The CDR3 region is CAWRTTGPGGAYEQYF. The CDR3 DNA sequence: TGTGCCTGGAGGACAACAGGGCCCGGGGGGGCCTACGAGCAGTACTTC.

The chain is built from TRBV27 and TRBJ2-7; D gene unclear. Germline lookup yields CDR1 MNHEY and CDR2 SMNVEV (reference sequence). V was trimmed by 1 base and J by 6 bases, leaving 22 bases between them. This CDR3 has 17 residues. The CDR3 bases are TGTGCCAGCAGTTTATTTAGACGAGGAGCAACCGCCTCCGAGCAGTACTTC. The encoded protein is CASSLFRRGATASEQYF.

The V gene is TRBV4-1, the J gene TRBJ2-7, with 7 bases aligning to TRBD2. J was trimmed by 1 base and V by 0 bases; bases with no gene match: 6. The CDR3 contains 16 residues. The germline gives CDR1 MGHRA, CDR2 YSYEKL. CDR3 protein: CASSQEGGKSSYEQYF. The CDR3 DNA sequence: TGCGCCAGCAGCCAAGAGGGGGGGAAAAGTTCCTACGAGCAGTACTTC.

The CDR3, as DNA: TGTGCCAGCAGTTTCCGTCGCGGGGAGCAGTACTTC. It is translated as CASSFRRGEQYF. The rearrangement links TRBV28 to TRBJ2-7; D perhaps matches TRBD2 (5 bases). CDR3 size: 12 residues. Trimming shortened V by 3 bases and J by 7 bases, and 10 bases separated the two germline ends. Germline loops: CDR1 MDHEN, CDR2 SYDVKM.

The CDR3 DNA sequence: TGTGCCTGGAGGTGGCAGGGGGATGAAAAACTGTTTTTT. Its translation: CAWRWQGDEKLFF. The chain uses TRBV30 and TRBJ1-4; 7 nucleotides match TRBD1. The junction had 4 bases not matched to a gene; V was cut back by 3 bases and J by 6 bases. The germline V gene encodes CDR1 GTSNPN and CDR2 SVGIG (reference sequence). This CDR3 has 13 residues.

CDR3 in DNA: TGTGCCAGCTCACCACCGGCACGTAACACCGGGGAGCTGTTTTTT. It is translated as CASSPPARNTGELFF. J is TRBJ2-2 and V is TRBV18; D is undetermined. Per germline, CDR1 KGHSH and CDR2 LQKENI. V dropped 0 bases and J dropped 2 bases, with 7 bases sitting between them. This CDR3 is built from 15 residues. The whole variable domain, filled in from reference TRBV18 and TRBJ2-2, reads NAGVMQNPRHLVRRRGQEARLRCSPMKGHSHVYWYRQLPEEGLKFMVYLQKENIIDESGMPKERFSAEFPKEGPSILRIQQVVRGDSAAYFCASSPPARNTGELFFGEGSRLTVL.

The chain joins TRBV4-1 to TRBJ1-1; D gene unclear. This CDR3 has 14 amino acids. Trimming removed 1 base at V and 4 bases at J, with 10 bases between. Germline CDR1 reads MGHRA; CDR2 reads YSYEKL. CDR3 in amino acids: CASSQGGFSTEAFF. In DNA form, the CDR3 reads TGCGCCAGCAGCCAAGGAGGTTTTAGCACTGAAGCTTTCTTT.

The chain is built from TRBV7-6 and TRBJ2-7; the match to TRBD1 covers 11 bases. Trimming at V came to 5 bases and at J to 3 bases, leaving 6 bases not matched to a gene. Per germline, CDR1 SGHVS and CDR2 FNYEAQ. The CDR3 covers 15 residues. CDR3 bases: TGTGCCAGCAGCAATGCGGGACAGGGGGGCTACGAGCAGTACTTC. This translates into CASSNAGQGGYEQYF. The full variable domain, rest sourced from reference TRBV7-6 and TRBJ2-7, is GAGVSQSPRYKVTKRGQDVALRCDPISGHVSLYWYRQALGQGPEFLTYFNYEAQQDKSGLPNDRFSAERPEGSISTLTIQRTEQRDSAMYRCASSNAGQGGYEQYFGPGTRLTVT.

This clone was seen only once. For the CDR3, the DNA is TGTGCCACCAGCAGAGCCAGAATTAGGGGCTCTTACCAAGAGACCCAGTACTTC. Translation gives CATSRARIRGSYQETQYF. The chain uses TRBV15 and TRBJ2-5; a weak D match, TRBD1 (5 bases). CDR1 is LNHNV and CDR2 is YYDKDF in the germline V gene (reference sequence). The CDR3 has 18 amino acids. The V end lost 1 base, the J end lost 0 bases, and 18 bases lay between the germline ends.